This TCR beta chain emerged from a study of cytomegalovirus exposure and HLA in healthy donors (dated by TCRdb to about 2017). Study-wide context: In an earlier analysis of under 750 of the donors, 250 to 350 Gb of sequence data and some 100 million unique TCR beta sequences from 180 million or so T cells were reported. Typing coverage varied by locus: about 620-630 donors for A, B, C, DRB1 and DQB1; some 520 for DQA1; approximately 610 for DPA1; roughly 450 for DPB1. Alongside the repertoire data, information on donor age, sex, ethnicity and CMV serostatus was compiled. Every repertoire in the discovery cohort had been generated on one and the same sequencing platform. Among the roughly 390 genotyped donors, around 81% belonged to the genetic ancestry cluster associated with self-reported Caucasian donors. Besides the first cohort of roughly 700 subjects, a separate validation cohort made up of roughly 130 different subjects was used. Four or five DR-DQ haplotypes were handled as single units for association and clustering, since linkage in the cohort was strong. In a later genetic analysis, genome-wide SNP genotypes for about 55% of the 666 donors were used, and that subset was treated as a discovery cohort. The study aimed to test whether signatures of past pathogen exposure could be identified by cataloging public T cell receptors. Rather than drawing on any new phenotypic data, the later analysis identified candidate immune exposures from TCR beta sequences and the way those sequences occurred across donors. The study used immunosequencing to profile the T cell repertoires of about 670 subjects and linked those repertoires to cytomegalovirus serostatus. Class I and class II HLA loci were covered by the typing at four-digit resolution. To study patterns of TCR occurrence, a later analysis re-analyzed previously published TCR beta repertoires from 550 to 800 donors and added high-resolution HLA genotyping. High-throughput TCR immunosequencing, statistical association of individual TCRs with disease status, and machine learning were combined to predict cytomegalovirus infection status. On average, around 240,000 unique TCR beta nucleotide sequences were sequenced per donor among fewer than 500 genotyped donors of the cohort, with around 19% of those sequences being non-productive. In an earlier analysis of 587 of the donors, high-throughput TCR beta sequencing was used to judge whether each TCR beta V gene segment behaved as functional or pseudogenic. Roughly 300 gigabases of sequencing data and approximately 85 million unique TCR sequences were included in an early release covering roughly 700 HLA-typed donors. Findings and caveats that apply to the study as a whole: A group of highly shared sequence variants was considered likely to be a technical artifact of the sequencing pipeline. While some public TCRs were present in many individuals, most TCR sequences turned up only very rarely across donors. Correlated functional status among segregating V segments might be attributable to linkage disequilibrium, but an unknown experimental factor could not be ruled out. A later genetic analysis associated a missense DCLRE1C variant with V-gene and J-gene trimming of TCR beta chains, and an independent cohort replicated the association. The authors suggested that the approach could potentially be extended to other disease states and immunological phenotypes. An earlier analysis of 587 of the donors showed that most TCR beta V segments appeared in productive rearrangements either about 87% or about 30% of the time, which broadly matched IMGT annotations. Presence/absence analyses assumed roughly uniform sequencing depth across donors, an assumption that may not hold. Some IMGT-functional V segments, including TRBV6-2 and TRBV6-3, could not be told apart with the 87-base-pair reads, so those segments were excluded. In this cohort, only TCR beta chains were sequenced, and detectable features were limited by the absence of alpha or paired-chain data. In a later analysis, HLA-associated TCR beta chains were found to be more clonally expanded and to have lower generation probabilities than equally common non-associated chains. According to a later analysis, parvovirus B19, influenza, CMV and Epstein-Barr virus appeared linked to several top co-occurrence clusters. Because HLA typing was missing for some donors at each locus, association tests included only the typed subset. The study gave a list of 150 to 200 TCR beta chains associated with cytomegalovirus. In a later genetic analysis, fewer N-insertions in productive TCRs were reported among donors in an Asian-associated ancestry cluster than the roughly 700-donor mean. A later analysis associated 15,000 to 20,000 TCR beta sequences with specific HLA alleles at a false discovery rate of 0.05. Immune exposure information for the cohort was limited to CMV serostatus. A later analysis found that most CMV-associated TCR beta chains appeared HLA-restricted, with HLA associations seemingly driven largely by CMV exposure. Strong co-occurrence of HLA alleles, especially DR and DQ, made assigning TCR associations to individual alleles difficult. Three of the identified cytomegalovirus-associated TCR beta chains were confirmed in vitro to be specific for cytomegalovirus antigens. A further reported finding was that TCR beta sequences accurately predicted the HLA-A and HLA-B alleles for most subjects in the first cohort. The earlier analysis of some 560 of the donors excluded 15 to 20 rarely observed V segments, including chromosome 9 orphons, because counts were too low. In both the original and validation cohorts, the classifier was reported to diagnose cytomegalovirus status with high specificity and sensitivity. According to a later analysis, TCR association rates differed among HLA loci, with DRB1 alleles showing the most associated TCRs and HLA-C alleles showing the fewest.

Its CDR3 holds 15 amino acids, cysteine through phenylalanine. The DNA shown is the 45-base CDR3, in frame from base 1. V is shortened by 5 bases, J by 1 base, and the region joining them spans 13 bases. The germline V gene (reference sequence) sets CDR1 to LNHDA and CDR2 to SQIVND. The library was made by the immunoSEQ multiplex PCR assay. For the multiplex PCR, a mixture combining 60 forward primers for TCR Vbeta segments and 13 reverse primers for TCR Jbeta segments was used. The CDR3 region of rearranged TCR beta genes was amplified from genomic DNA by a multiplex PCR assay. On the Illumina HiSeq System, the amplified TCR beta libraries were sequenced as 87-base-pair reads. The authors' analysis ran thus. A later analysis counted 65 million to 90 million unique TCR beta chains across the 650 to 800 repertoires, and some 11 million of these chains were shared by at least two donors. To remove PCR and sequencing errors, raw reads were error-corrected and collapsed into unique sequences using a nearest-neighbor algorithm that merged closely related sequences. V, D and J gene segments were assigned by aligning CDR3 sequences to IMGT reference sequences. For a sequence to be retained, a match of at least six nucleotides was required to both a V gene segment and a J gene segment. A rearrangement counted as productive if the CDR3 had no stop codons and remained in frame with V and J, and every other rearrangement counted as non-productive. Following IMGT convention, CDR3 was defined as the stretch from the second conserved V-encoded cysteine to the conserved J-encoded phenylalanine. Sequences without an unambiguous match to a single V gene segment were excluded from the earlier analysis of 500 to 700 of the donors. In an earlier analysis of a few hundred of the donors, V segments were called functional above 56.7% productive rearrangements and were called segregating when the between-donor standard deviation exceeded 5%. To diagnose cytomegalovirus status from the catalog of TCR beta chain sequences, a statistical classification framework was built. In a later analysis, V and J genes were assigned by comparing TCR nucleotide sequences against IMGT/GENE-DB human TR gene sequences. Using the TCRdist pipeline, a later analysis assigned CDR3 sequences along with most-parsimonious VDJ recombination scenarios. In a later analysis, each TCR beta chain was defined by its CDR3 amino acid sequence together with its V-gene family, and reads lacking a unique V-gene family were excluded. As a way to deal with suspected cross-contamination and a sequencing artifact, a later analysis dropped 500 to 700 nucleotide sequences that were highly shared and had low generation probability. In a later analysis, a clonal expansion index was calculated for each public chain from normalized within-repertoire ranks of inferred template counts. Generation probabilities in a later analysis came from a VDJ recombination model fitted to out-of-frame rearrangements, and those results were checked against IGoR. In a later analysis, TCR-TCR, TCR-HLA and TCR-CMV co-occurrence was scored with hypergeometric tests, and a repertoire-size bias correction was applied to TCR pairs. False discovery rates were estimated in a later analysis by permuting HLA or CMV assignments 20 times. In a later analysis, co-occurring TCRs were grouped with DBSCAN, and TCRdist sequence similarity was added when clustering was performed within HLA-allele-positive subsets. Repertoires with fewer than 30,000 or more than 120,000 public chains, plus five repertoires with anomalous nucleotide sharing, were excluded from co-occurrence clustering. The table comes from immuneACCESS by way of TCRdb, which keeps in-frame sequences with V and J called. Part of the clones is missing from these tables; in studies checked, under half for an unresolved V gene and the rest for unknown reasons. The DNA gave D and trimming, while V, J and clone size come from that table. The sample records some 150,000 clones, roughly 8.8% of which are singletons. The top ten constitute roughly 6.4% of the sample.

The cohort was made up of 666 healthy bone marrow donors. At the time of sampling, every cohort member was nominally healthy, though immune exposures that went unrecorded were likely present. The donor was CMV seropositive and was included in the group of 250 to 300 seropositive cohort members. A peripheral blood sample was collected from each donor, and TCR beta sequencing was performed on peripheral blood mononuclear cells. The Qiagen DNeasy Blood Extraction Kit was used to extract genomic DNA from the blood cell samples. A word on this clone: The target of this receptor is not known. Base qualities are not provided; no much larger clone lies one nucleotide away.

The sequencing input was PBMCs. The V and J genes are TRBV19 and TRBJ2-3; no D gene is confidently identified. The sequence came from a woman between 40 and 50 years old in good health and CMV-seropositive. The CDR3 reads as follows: CASSVTTIRTDTQYF. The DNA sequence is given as TGTGCCAGTAGTGTGACAACCATACGCACAGATACGCAGTATTTT.